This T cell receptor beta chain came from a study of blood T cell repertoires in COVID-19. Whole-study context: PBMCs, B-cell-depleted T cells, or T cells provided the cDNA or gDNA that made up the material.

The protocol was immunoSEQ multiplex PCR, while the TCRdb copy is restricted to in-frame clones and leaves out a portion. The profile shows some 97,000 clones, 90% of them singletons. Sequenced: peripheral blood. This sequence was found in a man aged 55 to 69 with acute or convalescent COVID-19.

The CDR3 is CASSEGGGDYEQYF. The CDR3 region has the DNA TGTGCCAGCAGTGAGGGCGGGGGCGACTACGAGCAGTACTTC. This rearrangement joins TRBV6-1 to TRBJ2-7, with a possible D match to TRBD2 (7 bases). V dropped 3 bases and J dropped 3 bases, with 12 bases sitting between them. Germline V lookup: CDR1 MNHNS, CDR2 SASEGT. The CDR3 is 14 residues long.